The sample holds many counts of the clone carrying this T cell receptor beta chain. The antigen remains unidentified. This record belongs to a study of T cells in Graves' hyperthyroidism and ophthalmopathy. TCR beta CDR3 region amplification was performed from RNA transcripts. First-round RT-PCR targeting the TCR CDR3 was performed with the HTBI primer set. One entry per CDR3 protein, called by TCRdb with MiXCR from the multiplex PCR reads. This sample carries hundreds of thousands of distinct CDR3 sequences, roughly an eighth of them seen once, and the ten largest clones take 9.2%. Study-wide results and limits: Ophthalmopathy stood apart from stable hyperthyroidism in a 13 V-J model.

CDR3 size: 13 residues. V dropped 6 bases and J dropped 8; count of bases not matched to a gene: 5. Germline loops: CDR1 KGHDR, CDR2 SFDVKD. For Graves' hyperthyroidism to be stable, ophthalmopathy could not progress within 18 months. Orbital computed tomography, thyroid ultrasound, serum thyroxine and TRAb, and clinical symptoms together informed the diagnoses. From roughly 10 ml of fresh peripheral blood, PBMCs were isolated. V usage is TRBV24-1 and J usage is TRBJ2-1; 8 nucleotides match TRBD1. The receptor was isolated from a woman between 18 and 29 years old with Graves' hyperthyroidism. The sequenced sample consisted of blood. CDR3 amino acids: CATSQGARDEQFF. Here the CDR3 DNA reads TGTGCCACCAGTCAGGGGGCGCGTGATGAGCAGTTCTTC.